This T cell receptor beta chain was recovered during a study of cytomegalovirus exposure and HLA in healthy donors. It was with 60 Vbeta and 13 Jbeta primers that the PCR ran. Libraries were prepared by immunoSEQ multiplex PCR; TCRdb keeps only in-frame clonotypes and omits some of them. The sample yields fewer than 150,000 clones, more than 75% seen once. Trimming shortened V by 5 bases and J by 7 bases, and 12 bases separated the two germline ends. CDR3 length: 11 amino acids. CDR1 is SQVTM and CDR2 is ANQGSEA in the germline V gene. The receptor was isolated from a man in his thirties or forties in good health and CMV-seronegative. Specimen: PBMCs. This rearrangement joins TRBV29-1 to TRBJ2-7; TRBD2 might be the D (5 bases). CDR3: CSVSLRGEQYF. DNA for the CDR3: TGCAGCGTTAGTCTTCGGGGTGAGCAGTACTTC.